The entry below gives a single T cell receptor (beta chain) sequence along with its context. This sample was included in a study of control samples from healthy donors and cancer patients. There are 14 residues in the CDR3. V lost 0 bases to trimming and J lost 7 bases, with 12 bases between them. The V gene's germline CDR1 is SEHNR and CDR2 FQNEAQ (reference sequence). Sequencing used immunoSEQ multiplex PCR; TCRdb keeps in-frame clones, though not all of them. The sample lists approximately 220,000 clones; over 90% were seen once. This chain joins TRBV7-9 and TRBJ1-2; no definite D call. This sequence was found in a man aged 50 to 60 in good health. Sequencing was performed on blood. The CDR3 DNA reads TGTGCCAGCAGCTTAGCCGGGCTCACCAGTGGCTACACCTTC. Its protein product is CASSLAGLTSGYTF. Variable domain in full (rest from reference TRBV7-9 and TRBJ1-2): DTGVSQNPRHKITKRGQNVTFRCDPISEHNRLYWYRQTLGQGPEFLTYFQNEAQLEKSRLLSDRFSAERPKGSFSTLEIQRTEQGDSAMYLCASSLAGLTSGYTFGSGTRLTVV.